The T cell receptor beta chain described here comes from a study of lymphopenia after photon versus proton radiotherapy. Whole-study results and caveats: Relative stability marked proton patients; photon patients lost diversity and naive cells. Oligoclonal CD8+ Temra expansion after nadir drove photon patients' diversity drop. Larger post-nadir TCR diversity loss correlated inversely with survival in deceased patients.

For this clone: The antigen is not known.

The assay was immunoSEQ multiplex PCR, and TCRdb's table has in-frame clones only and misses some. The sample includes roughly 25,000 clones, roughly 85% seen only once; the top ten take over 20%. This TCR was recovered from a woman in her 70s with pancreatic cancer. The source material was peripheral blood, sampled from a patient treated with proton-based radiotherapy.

CDR3 nucleotides: TGTGCCAGCAGTTACTTTGGTTCGGGGGGCTACGAGCAGTACTTC. Translated: CASSYFGSGGYEQYF. The rearrangement joins TRBV6-5 to TRBJ2-7; 7 nucleotides line up with TRBD2. This CDR3 is 15 amino acids long. After removal of 1 base from V and 3 bases from J, the junction contained 6 bases not matched to a gene. Germline V CDR1 and CDR2: MNHEY, SVGAGI.